Reported below is one TCR beta chain. These data come from a study of control samples from healthy donors and cancer patients. Some clones are missing from TCRdb's copy, which holds only in-frame ones; the method was immunoSEQ multiplex PCR. The sample lists some 160,000 clones, approximately 96% occurring once. CDR1 is SGHDN, CDR2 FVKESK, per germline. With 1 base removed from V and 6 bases from J, the gap between germline ends came to 12 bases. The CDR3 length is 14 residues. The sample consisted of blood. The chain is built from TRBV14 and TRBJ1-1; D not certain. This TCR was sampled from a woman aged 40 to 55 in good health. The CDR3 region has the DNA TGTGCCAGCAGCCAAGTCGTGGGGTCCCCTGAAGCTTTCTTT. This codes for CASSQVVGSPEAFF.